This T cell receptor beta chain was recorded in a study of CD8+ T cells in alopecia areata. CDR3 length equals 16 residues. The V and J ends lost 1 base and 3 bases respectively, with 15 bases between them. Germline V gene sequence: CDR1 SEHNR, CDR2 FQNEAQ (reference sequence). Reverse transcription of extracted RNA yielded cDNA, which provided the sequencing template. Sequenced by immunoSEQ multiplex PCR; TCRdb stores in-frame clones only, minus some. The table includes 150,000 to 200,000 clones, 45% to 60% detected once. The chain employs TRBV7-9 and TRBJ2-5, with D possibly matching TRBD2 (6 bases). The sample was CD4+ T cells sorted from blood. The clonotype was recovered from a human donor in good health. The CDR3 DNA reads TGTGCCAGCAGCTTAGGAGGACTGTGGGGGGAAGAGACCCAGTACTTC. Translation gives CASSLGGLWGEETQYF.